This T cell receptor (beta chain) was identified during a study of T cell repertoires in cytomegalovirus infection. Study background: TCR beta signatures that were public indicated CMV infection and matching HLA type.

TCRdb ran MiXCR on the reads and lists one entry per CDR3 protein. Among over 250,000 distinct CDR3 sequences listed, under 30% were seen once. Whole-study findings and limits: Across the ex vivo response, the dominant clonotypes were HLA-C-restricted CMV-specific TCR beta clonotypes.

In germline, CDR1 is SGHAT, CDR2 FQNNGV. This CDR3 has 15 residues. V was cut by 4 bases and J by 8 bases, with 18 bases left in between. This clonotype has a count of ten or more. As yet, its antigen is unknown. Sequencing was performed on PBMCs. The chain joins TRBV11-2 to TRBJ1-5, with D possibly being TRBD1 (5 bases). The TCR originated in a human donor in good health (CMV status not recorded). Some clones in this sample may be carry-over from other donors' samples. CDR3 sequence reads: CASSSGRPRDEPQHF. The CDR3, as DNA: TGTGCCAGCAGCTCGGGACGGCCGAGAGATGAGCCCCAGCATTTT. Based on the CDR3 plus reference TRBV11-2 and TRBJ1-5, the full variable domain is EAGVAQSPRYKIIEKRQSVAFWCNPISGHATLYWYQQILGQGPKLLIQFQNNGVVDDSQLPKDRFSAERLKGVDSTLKIQPAKLEDSAVYLCASSSGRPRDEPQHFGDGTRLSIL.